These 24 T cell receptor beta chains came from one sample sequenced in a study of blood T cell repertoires in COVID-19. The protocol was immunoSEQ multiplex PCR, while the TCRdb copy is restricted to in-frame clones and leaves out a portion. The sample holds fewer than 150,000 clones, more than 75% seen once. Sequenced: peripheral blood. The source is a woman aged 35 to 49 with acute or convalescent COVID-19.

The chain has TRBV27 and TRBJ1-1, with a weak D call TRBD1 (5 bases). This CDR3 is 12 amino acids long. The germline V and J ends were trimmed by 2 bases and 8 bases, with 9 bases remaining between them. Per germline, CDR1 MNHEY and CDR2 SMNVEV (reference sequence). CDR3 nucleotides: TGTGCCAGCAGTTTAATAGGGGCCGAAGCTTTCTTT. It encodes CASSLIGAEAFF.

The chain combines TRBV4-1 with TRBJ1-1, with 7 bases identical to TRBD1. Germline CDR1 MGHRA, CDR2 YSYEKL. With 2 bases clipped from V and 3 bases from J, the junction kept 3 bases outside the gene matches. The CDR3 sequence is 14 residues long. The CDR3 nucleotides are TGCGCCAGCAGCCAAAAGGGGGCTGACACTGAAGCTTTCTTT. Its translation: CASSQKGADTEAFF.

This chain links TRBV4-1 with TRBJ1-2; D remains unclear. CDR1 and CDR2 (germline): MGHRA, YSYEKL. This CDR3 contains 12 residues. Trimming shortened V by 3 bases and J by 4 bases, and 6 bases separated the two germline ends. The CDR3 DNA follows: TGCGCCAGCAGCCATTCCCTCTATGGCTACACCTTC. As protein: CASSHSLYGYTF.

This clone rates as medium-sized. This sequence joins TRBV2 and TRBJ2-7; tentative D call: TRBD1 (6 bases). The CDR3 loop spans 15 amino acids. Trimming cost V 0 bases and J 2 bases, with 11 bases left between them. From germline, CDR1 is SNHLY and CDR2 FYNNEI. This CDR3 reads CASSEAEQGPYEQYF. CDR3 bases: TGTGCCAGCAGTGAAGCGGAACAGGGCCCCTACGAGCAGTACTTC.

The rearrangement joins TRBV7-8 to TRBJ2-1, with TRBD2 matching over 9 bases. Germline values: CDR1 SGHVS, CDR2 FQNEAQ. Trimming at V came to 1 base and at J to 5 bases, leaving 9 bases not matched to a gene. CDR3 length: 17 amino acids. The CDR3 protein is CASSLVLGGGEHNEQFF. CDR3 bases: TGTGCCAGCAGCTTAGTACTGGGCGGGGGGGAACACAATGAGCAGTTCTTC.

This clone has a single count. V gene TRBV29-1 combines with J gene TRBJ2-6; possible D gene TRBD2, 6 bases. The CDR3 contains 14 residues. The germline V gene encodes CDR1 SQVTM and CDR2 ANQGSEA. V lost 6 bases, J lost 1 base, and 10 bases lay in between. The CDR3 reads CSVGRGSGANVLTF. CDR3 sequence (DNA): TGCAGCGTCGGGCGGGGATCTGGGGCCAACGTCCTGACTTTC.

The rearrangement uses TRBV2 and TRBJ1-1, with D possibly TRBD1 on 5 matching bases. The CDR3 length is 12 residues. The V and J ends lost 7 bases and 4 bases respectively, with 10 bases between them. Germline V gives CDR1 SNHLY, CDR2 FYNNEI. The CDR3 reads CASTQGGTEAFF. The DNA for the CDR3 is TGTGCCAGCACCCAGGGTGGCACTGAAGCTTTCTTT.

The sample holds a few counts of this clone. This chain uses TRBV6-2 or TRBV6-3 with TRBJ2-7; TRBD2 might be the D (7 bases). CDR1 MNHEY and CDR2 SVGEGT come from the germline V gene. CDR3 size: 14 residues. V gave up 2 bases and J gave up 4 bases, with 12 bases separating them. CDR3 sequence: CASSYEQGGYEQYF. CDR3 coding DNA: TGTGCCAGCAGTTACGAACAGGGAGGGTACGAGCAGTACTTC.

The chain is built from TRBV6-2 or TRBV6-3 and TRBJ2-5, with a weak D call TRBD1 (5 bases). The CDR3 spans 14 residues. Germline V gene lookup returns CDR1 MNHEY and CDR2 SVGEGT. The ends were cut back, 1 base at V and 5 bases at J, with 11 bases in the middle. The chain's CDR3 is CASSYFQGLETQYF. The CDR3 coding sequence is TGTGCCAGCAGTTACTTTCAGGGCTTGGAGACCCAGTACTTC.

J is TRBJ1-5 and V is TRBV7-9; D is unclear. Germline CDR1 SEHNR, CDR2 FQNEAQ (reference sequence). With 5 bases removed from V and 0 bases from J, the gap between germline ends came to 8 bases. The CDR3 is made up of 14 amino acids. The CDR3 bases are TGTGCCAGCAGCCCGCCAGATAGCAATCAGCCCCAGCATTTT. Amino acids: CASSPPDSNQPQHF.

The chain links TRBV2 to TRBJ1-4; D is uncertain. V lost 8 bases and J 4 bases, leaving 14 bases between the germline ends. Per germline, CDR1 SNHLY and CDR2 FYNNEI. This CDR3 is 14 amino acids long. The CDR3 loop reads CASLAGTINEKLFF. CDR3 in DNA: TGTGCCAGCCTTGCGGGAACGATTAATGAAAAACTGTTTTTT.

V is TRBV6-1 and J is TRBJ2-2, with 7 bases lining up with TRBD2. The germline V gene encodes CDR1 MNHNS and CDR2 SASEGT. Losses at the gene ends were 1 base for V and 4 bases for J; bases not matched to a gene: 9. This CDR3 has 17 residues. In DNA, the CDR3 is TGTGCCAGCAGTGAAGGGCCGCAGCGGGGCTTCACCGGGGAGCTGTTTTTT. Protein sequence: CASSEGPQRGFTGELFF.

This rearrangement joins TRBV6-5 to TRBJ2-6, with D possibly matching TRBD1 (6 bases). Trimming pared 8 bases from V and 6 bases from J, leaving 11 bases between. Germline loops: CDR1 MNHEY, CDR2 SVGAGI. This CDR3 region has 13 residues. This CDR3 reads CASYRDEANVLTF. The CDR3 nucleotides read TGTGCCAGCTACAGGGACGAGGCCAACGTCCTGACTTTC.

This clone was seen a few times. The V gene is TRBV9, the J gene TRBJ2-3; D may be TRBD2 (5 bases). Trimming stripped 0 bases from V and 3 bases from J, with 11 bases between. The CDR3 has 15 residues. In germline, CDR1 is SGDLS, CDR2 YYNGEE. For the CDR3, the DNA is TGTGCCAGCAGCGTAGGGATAGGCGGGACAGATACGCAGTATTTT. Translation gives CASSVGIGGTDTQYF.

This clone was detected only once. The chain uses TRBV30 and TRBJ1-2; D perhaps matches TRBD1 (5 bases). Germline loops: CDR1 GTSNPN, CDR2 SVGIG (reference sequence). The CDR3 runs 17 residues. V lost 5 bases and J lost 4, with 26 bases in between. CDR3 coding DNA: TGTGCCTGGTCTCTAAAAGGACCCGGGTACGGGGGCTATGGCTACACCTTC. It is translated as CAWSLKGPGYGGYGYTF.

V and J are TRBV6-6 and TRBJ1-5; tentative D call: TRBD1 (5 bases). The CDR3 length is 14 residues. V was clipped by 6 bases and J by 7 bases, with 16 bases between them. The germline V gene has CDR1 MNHNY and CDR2 SVGAGI (reference sequence). CDR3 sequence: CASSPRAAGQPQHF. For the CDR3, the DNA is TGTGCCAGCAGCCCCAGGGCGGCGGGGCAGCCCCAGCATTTT.

The V gene is TRBV7-2, the J gene TRBJ1-2; 7 nucleotides line up with TRBD1. Trimming removed 4 bases from V and 7 bases from J; junction bases left unmatched: 12. Per germline, CDR1 SGHTA and CDR2 FQGNSA. This CDR3 spans 15 amino acids. CDR3 bases: TGTGCCAGCAGCTCAAGACAGGGTTGGTCGAGTGGCTACACCTTC. It translates to CASSSRQGWSSGYTF.

This rearrangement joins TRBV30 to TRBJ2-1, with D possibly matching TRBD2 (7 bases). The ends were cut back, 4 bases at V and 4 bases at J, with 11 bases in the middle. CDR1 and CDR2 from the germline V gene are GTSNPN and SVGIG (reference sequence). The CDR3 extends over 13 amino acids. The CDR3 spells CAWTGEGYNEQFF. CDR3 sequence (DNA): TGTGCCTGGACAGGGGAGGGGTACAATGAGCAGTTCTTC. The variable domain in full, with the rest retrieved from reference TRBV30 and TRBJ2-1, is SQTIHQWPATLVQPVGSPLSLECTVEGTSNPNLYWYRQAAGRGLQLLFYSVGIGQISSEVPQNLSASRPQDRQFILSSKKLLLSDSGFYLCAWTGEGYNEQFFGPGTRLTVL.

The gene calls are TRBV28 and TRBJ1-2; a possible D gene is TRBD1 (5 bases). The V gene lost 5 bases and the J gene lost 6 bases, with 16 bases spanning the gap. The V gene's germline CDR1 is MDHEN and CDR2 SYDVKM. The CDR3 consists of 14 residues. The CDR3 region is CASSGYPRVNGYTF. In nucleotides, the CDR3 is TGTGCCAGCAGTGGGTACCCCAGGGTAAATGGCTACACCTTC.

This clone was detected only a few times. The chain joins TRBV29-1 to TRBJ2-4, with no clear D. The germline V and J ends were trimmed by 6 bases and 0 bases, with 9 bases remaining between them. CDR1 and CDR2 (germline): SQVTM, ANQGSEA. This CDR3 spans 13 amino acids. In nucleotides, the CDR3 is TGCAGCGTAAAGCCCCTAGCCAAAAACATTCAGTACTTC. Encoded protein: CSVKPLAKNIQYF.

The chain carries TRBV19 and TRBJ1-1; maybe TRBD1 (6 bases). V was trimmed by 0 bases and J by 10 bases, leaving 18 bases between them. This CDR3 region has 15 residues. Germline CDR1 LNHDA, CDR2 SQIVND (reference sequence). As DNA, the CDR3 is TGTGCCAGTAGTATAGATGGTACGCCAGGGGTGGGAGCTTTCTTT. Translation: CASSIDGTPGVGAFF. Full variable domain (rest looked up from reference TRBV19 and TRBJ1-1): DGGITQSPKYLFRKEGQNVTLSCEQNLNHDAMYWYRQDPGQGLRLIYYSQIVNDFQKGDIAEGYSVSREKKESFPLTVTSAQKNPTAFYLCASSIDGTPGVGAFFGQGTRLTVV.

The chain has TRBV7-6 and TRBJ2-3, with TRBD2 identical over 14 bases. The germline V gene has CDR1 SGHVS and CDR2 FNYEAQ. There are 19 residues in the CDR3. V lost 5 bases, J lost 0 bases, and 10 bases stayed unmatched. CDR3 nucleotides: TGTGCCAGCAGCACCTATTGGGGGACTAGCGGGGGTAGCACAGATACGCAGTATTTT. Its translation is CASSTYWGTSGGSTDTQYF.

V is TRBV18 and J is TRBJ1-2, with 9 bases identical to TRBD1. V trimming: 6 bases; J trimming: 2 bases; junction bases outside the gene matches: 7. Germline-derived CDR1 and CDR2 are KGHSH and LQKENI. There are 15 residues in the CDR3. The CDR3 protein is CASSPRTGENYGYTF. The CDR3 nucleotides are TGTGCCAGCTCTCCGAGGACAGGGGAGAACTATGGCTACACCTTC.

The chain joins TRBV11-2 to TRBJ1-5, with 8 bases fitting TRBD1. V shed 5 bases, J shed 7 bases, and the junction held 10 bases outside the gene matches. Germline assignment: CDR1 SGHAT and CDR2 FQNNGV. There are 15 residues in the CDR3. CDR3 sequence (DNA): TGTGCCAGCAGCGCCGGACAGGGTGTAGGCCAGCCCCAGCATTTT. Amino acids: CASSAGQGVGQPQHF.